These 7 T cell receptor beta chains originate from one sample sequenced in a study of T cells after yellow fever vaccination. Via MiXCR, TCRdb re-called the 5' RACE reads, giving one row per CDR3 protein. The repertoire includes about 240,000 distinct CDR3 sequences, around 7% of them detected once, and 0.65% to 0.9% sits in the top ten. Sequencing used CD4+ T cells sorted from PBMCs, obtained 15 days after the yellow fever booster vaccination. The receptors were sampled from a man younger than 40 who received the YFV17D yellow fever vaccine.

The sample holds a few counts of this clonotype. Here the CDR3 DNA reads TGCAGTGCTAGAGACGGGACAGGGGATGAGACCCAGTACTTC. Amino acid sequence: CSARDGTGDETQYF. The chain employs TRBV20-1 and TRBJ2-5; 10 nucleotides agree with TRBD1. The CDR3 covers 14 residues. Unmatched junction bases numbered 3, after V lost 0 bases and J lost 5 bases. Per the germline V gene, CDR1 is DFQATT and CDR2 is SNEGSKA (reference sequence).

This clonotype was counted between two and nine times. The V and J genes are TRBV9 and TRBJ2-7; TRBD1 is a possible D gene (6 bases). Trimming pared 4 bases from V and 2 bases from J, leaving 19 bases between. The CDR3 has 16 amino acids. The V gene's germline CDR1 is SGDLS and CDR2 YYNGEE. DNA of the CDR3: TGTGCCAGCAGCCCTCCCGGGATGGGGACACCCTACGAGCAGTACTTC. Its protein product is CASSPPGMGTPYEQYF.

The chain employs TRBV29-1 and TRBJ2-2; 10 nucleotides agree with TRBD2. CDR1 is SQVTM and CDR2 is ANQGSEA in the germline V gene. V gave up 8 bases and J gave up 1 base; unmatched junction bases: 4. CDR3 length equals 14 residues. The CDR3 nucleotides are TGCAGCACTCGGACTAGCGGGAACACCGGGGAGCTGTTTTTT. It specifies CSTRTSGNTGELFF.

This clonotype was seen a few times. J is TRBJ1-5 and V is TRBV20-1, with a tentative D call TRBD1 (5 bases). The CDR3 has 16 amino acids. CDR1 is DFQATT, CDR2 SNEGSKA, per germline (reference sequence). V lost 0 bases and J 0 bases, leaving 12 bases between the germline ends. The CDR3 region has the DNA TGCAGTGCTAGAGACCCCCGGACAAATAGCAATCAGCCCCAGCATTTT. Its protein product is CSARDPRTNSNQPQHF.

This rearrangement joins TRBV6-2 or TRBV6-3 to TRBJ2-4; D gene ambiguous. V gave up 0 bases and J gave up 8 bases, with 14 bases separating them. Germline V lookup: CDR1 MNHEY, CDR2 SVGEGT. The CDR3 is made up of 15 amino acids. CDR3 amino acids: CASSYSMGRGDIQYF. As DNA, the CDR3 is TGTGCCAGCAGTTACTCGATGGGCCGCGGAGACATTCAGTACTTC.

The rearrangement uses TRBV29-1 and TRBJ2-7; no reliable D call. V shed 5 bases and J shed 4 bases, with 21 bases lying between them. The germline gives CDR1 SQVTM, CDR2 ANQGSEA. The CDR3 covers 15 residues. Written as DNA, the CDR3 is TGCAGCGTTTTGAGCCGGGCCACCCCGACTTACGAGCAGTACTTC. It encodes CSVLSRATPTYEQYF.

This clonotype turned up a few times. This rearrangement joins TRBV20-1 to TRBJ2-7, with 13 bases matching TRBD2. Trimming took 6 bases from V and 3 from J; bases not matched to a gene: 8. CDR1 is DFQATT and CDR2 is SNEGSKA in the germline V gene (reference sequence). CDR3 length equals 15 residues. CDR3: CSATPRLAGGYEQYF. In DNA form, the CDR3 reads TGCAGTGCCACCCCACGACTAGCGGGAGGCTACGAGCAGTACTTC.